This TCR beta chain originates from a study of lymphopenia after photon versus proton radiotherapy. Whole-study results and caveats: After lymphocyte nadir, photon-treated repertoires showed oligoclonal expansion, especially CD8+ Temra. A bigger post-nadir fall in TCR diversity correlated inversely with survival time in deceased patients.

CDR3 length: 15 residues. The germline V gene has CDR1 MNHNS and CDR2 SASEGT. The V and J ends lost 8 bases and 0 bases respectively, with 11 bases between them. Details on this clone: Its target is unknown.

Clones were read by immunoSEQ multiplex PCR, and TCRdb kept only the in-frame ones, dropping some. The top ten hold about 2% of the sample, which has about 70,000 clones, 92% seen once. The material was peripheral blood, obtained from a patient treated with photon-based radiotherapy. The clonotype was recovered from a woman aged 35 to 49 with cholangiocarcinoma. The rearrangement links TRBV6-1 to TRBJ1-6; D is uncertain. For the CDR3, the DNA is TGTGCCAGCTCCTGGGAGGGCTCCTATAATTCACCCCTCCACTTT. Translating gives CASSWEGSYNSPLHF.